The clone carrying this TCR beta chain was found many times. CDR1 and CDR2 from the germline V gene are SEHNR and FQNEAQ (reference sequence). V was pared by 4 bases and J by 2 bases, with 10 bases of the junction left unmatched. The CDR3 length is 16 residues. The authors prepared the TCRbeta library with unique molecular identifiers. Each CDR3 protein gets one entry after TCRdb re-called the PCR reads with MiXCR. The sample consists of approximately 520,000 distinct CDR3 sequences, about 30% of them appearing once. These data belong to a study of T-cell reconstitution after alpha-beta-depleted transplantation in children.

The clonotype comes from a human donor who donated a stem cell graft to a child with aplastic anemia. The rearrangement links TRBV7-9 to TRBJ2-7; 8 bases are shared with TRBD2. The source was PBMCs from the stem cell graft donor, collected from the stem cell graft. The CDR3 sequence: CASSSGRSGSPYEQYF. CDR3 nucleotide sequence: TGTGCCAGCAGCTCTGGTAGGAGCGGGAGCCCCTACGAGCAGTACTTC.